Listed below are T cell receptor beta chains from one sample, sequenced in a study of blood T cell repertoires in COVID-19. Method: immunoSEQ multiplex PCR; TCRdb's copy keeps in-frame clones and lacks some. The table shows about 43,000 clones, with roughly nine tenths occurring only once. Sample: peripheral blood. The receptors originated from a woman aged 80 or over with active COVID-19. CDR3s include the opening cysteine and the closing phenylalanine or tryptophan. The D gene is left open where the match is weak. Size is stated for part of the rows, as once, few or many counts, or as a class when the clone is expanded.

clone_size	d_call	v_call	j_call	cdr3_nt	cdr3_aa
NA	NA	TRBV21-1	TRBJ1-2	TGTGCCAGAAAAAGACAGGACGGCCCATATGGCTACACCTTC	CARKRQDGPYGYTF
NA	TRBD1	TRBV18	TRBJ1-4	TGTGCCAGCTCACCCCGGACGACAGGGACTAATGAAAAACTGTTTTTT	CASSPRTTGTNEKLFF
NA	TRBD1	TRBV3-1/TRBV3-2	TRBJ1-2	TGTGCCAGCAGTGCAGGGGGACTTAACTATGGCTACACCTTC	CASSAGGLNYGYTF
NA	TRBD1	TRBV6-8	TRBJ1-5	TGTGCCAGCAGTTACCCCGGGACAGACCCTAATAGCAATCAGCCCCAGCATTTT	CASSYPGTDPNSNQPQHF
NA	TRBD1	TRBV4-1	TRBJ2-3	TGCGCCAGCAGCCAATTCGGACAGGAAAGTAGAAATACGCAGTATTTT	CASSQFGQESRNTQYF
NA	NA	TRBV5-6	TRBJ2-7	TGTGCCAGCAGCCAATCCTACGAGCAGTACTTC	CASSQSYEQYF
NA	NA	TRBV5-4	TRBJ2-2	TGTGCCAGCAGGGAGGGGGCCAACACCGGGGAGCTGTTTTTT	CASREGANTGELFF
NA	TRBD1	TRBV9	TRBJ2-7	TGTGCCAGCAGCGTAGGCCCCGCGGGTACAGGGGGCTACGAGCAGTACTTC	CASSVGPAGTGGYEQYF
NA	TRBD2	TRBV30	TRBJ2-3	TGTGCCTGGAGACCCCTAGCGGGGCGTGCAGATACGCAGTATTTT	CAWRPLAGRADTQYF
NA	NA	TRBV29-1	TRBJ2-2	TGCAGCGTTGAGGGTGGAGGGTCGAACACCGGGGAGCTGTTTTTT	CSVEGGGSNTGELFF
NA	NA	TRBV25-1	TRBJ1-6	TGTGCCAGCAGTGAATGGAGGGGAGGGAATTCACCCCTCCACTTT	CASSEWRGGNSPLHF
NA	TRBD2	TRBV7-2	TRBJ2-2	TGTGCCAGCAGTCCTCTAGCGGGGGGGAACACCGGGGAGCTGTTTTTT	CASSPLAGGNTGELFF
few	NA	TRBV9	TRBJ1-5	TGTGCCAGCAGCCCCCCGGGGTCGAATCAGCCCCAGCATTTT	CASSPPGSNQPQHF
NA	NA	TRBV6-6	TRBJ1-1	TGTGCCAGCAGTTGGGCAAACACTGAAGCTTTCTTT	CASSWANTEAFF
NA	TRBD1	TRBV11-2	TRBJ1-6	TGTGCCAGCAGCTTGAGGGGACAGCAGAATTCACCCCTCCACTTT	CASSLRGQQNSPLHF
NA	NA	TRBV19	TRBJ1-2	TGTGCCAGTAGGACAGGCTACCACCTCAACTATGGCTACACCTTC	CASRTGYHLNYGYTF
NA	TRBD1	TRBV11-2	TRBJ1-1	TGTGCCAGCAGCTTAGGGGGGGACAGCCCCCAATTT	CASSLGGDSPQF
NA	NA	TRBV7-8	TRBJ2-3	TGTGCCAGCAGCTTCGGTGGAGATACGCAGTATTTT	CASSFGGDTQYF
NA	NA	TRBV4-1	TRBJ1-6	TGCACCAGCAGCCAAGATCCCAGGGGCTCACCCCTCCACTTT	CTSSQDPRGSPLHF
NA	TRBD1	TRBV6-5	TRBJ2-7	TGTGCCAGCAAAGTCGACAGGGTAAGCTACGAGCAGTACTTC	CASKVDRVSYEQYF
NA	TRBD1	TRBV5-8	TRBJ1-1	TGTGCCAGCAGCTTCGAGACAGGGGGGGTCACTGAAGCTTTCTTT	CASSFETGGVTEAFF
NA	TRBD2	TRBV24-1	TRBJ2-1	TGTGCCACCAGTGACCGAGCGGGGGGTTCAGAGCAGTTCTTC	CATSDRAGGSEQFF
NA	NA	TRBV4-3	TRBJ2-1	TGCGCCAGCAGCCAAGATAGCGCGGTATGGGATCCGGGGAATGAGCAGTTCTTC	CASSQDSAVWDPGNEQFF
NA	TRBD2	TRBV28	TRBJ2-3	TGTGCCAGCAGTTCAGCGGGGGCCCGGAAAGATACGCAGTATTTT	CASSSAGARKDTQYF
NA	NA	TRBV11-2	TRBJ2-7	TGTGCCAGCAGCTTGAGCGGGCTTGAGCAGTACTTC	CASSLSGLEQYF
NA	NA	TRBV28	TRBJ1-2	TGTGCCAGCAGTTCAAATCTCGGAGACTATGGCTACACCTTC	CASSSNLGDYGYTF
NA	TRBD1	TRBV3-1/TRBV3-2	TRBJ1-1	TGTGCCAGCAGCCCCCAGGGGGGACAGGGTTCTGAAGCTTTCTTT	CASSPQGGQGSEAFF
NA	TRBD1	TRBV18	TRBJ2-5	TGTGCCAGCTCACCATCGGACAGGGGAGAGACCCAGTACTTC	CASSPSDRGETQYF
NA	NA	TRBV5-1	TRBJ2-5	TGCGCCAGCAGCTTGGTTTCAGTTTCTGAGACCCAGTACTTC	CASSLVSVSETQYF
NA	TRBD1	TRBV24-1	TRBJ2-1	TGTGCCACCAGTGATTTACGACAGGGGAAGAGGAATGAGCAGTTCTTC	CATSDLRQGKRNEQFF
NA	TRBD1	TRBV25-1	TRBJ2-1	TGTGCCAGCAGTGAAAGACAGGGGGTGAGAAATGAGCAGTTCTTC	CASSERQGVRNEQFF
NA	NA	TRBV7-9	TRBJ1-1	TGTGCCAGCAGCCCCGTCCTGAACACTGAAGCTTTCTTT	CASSPVLNTEAFF
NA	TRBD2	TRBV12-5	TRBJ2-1	TGTGCTAGTGGTTTGGTCTTAGAAACAGCGGGGATCGCCAATGAGCAGTTCTTC	CASGLVLETAGIANEQFF
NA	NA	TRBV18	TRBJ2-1	TGTGCCAGCTCACCCTTGAGCTCCTACAATGAGCAGTTCTTC	CASSPLSSYNEQFF
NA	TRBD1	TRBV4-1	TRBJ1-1	TGCGCCAGCAGCCAAGAGGACAGGACGGACACTGAAGCTTTCTTT	CASSQEDRTDTEAFF
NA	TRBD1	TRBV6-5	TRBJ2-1	TGTGCCAGCAGTCGGGACAGAGAATACAATGAGCAGTTCTTC	CASSRDREYNEQFF
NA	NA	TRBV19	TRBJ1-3	TGTGCCAGTAGTCGGGGAGGCTCTGGAAACACCATATATTTT	CASSRGGSGNTIYF
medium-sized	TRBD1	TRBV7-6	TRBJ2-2	TGTGCCAGCAGCTTGGCCTCGGGACAGGGGGCCACCGGGGAGCTGTTTTTT	CASSLASGQGATGELFF
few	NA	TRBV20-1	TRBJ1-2	TGCAGTGCTAGTTTGGGGCTCAACTATGGCTACACCTTC	CSASLGLNYGYTF
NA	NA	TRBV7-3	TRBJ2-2	TGTGCCAGCAGTCTTACGACAGCCACGAACACCGGGGAGCTGTTTTTT	CASSLTTATNTGELFF
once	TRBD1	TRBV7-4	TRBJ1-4	TGTGCCAGCAGCTATGGGACAGGGTTTCAGTCTGAAAAACTGTTTTTT	CASSYGTGFQSEKLFF
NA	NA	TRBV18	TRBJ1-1	TGTGCCAGCTCACCTCAGGGCGGTGGGGTGAACACTGAAGCTTTCTTT	CASSPQGGGVNTEAFF
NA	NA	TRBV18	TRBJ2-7	TGTGCCAGCTCCGCGGGGAGCTCCTACGAGCAGTACTTC	CASSAGSSYEQYF
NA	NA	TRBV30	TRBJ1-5	TGTGCCTGGACCCCGGGGCGGGGTCAGCCCCAGCATTTT	CAWTPGRGQPQHF
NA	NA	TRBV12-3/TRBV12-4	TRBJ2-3	TGTGCCAGCAGCCAAAACACAGATACGCAGTATTTT	CASSQNTDTQYF
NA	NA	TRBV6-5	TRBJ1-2	TGTGCCAGCGAAGCTTTTTATGGCTACACCTTC	CASEAFYGYTF
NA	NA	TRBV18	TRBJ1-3	TGTGCCAGCTCCCAAAGCGGGGGCCCCCTCTCTGGAAACACCATATATTTT	CASSQSGGPLSGNTIYF
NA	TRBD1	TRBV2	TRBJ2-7	TGTGCCAGCAGCACGGGACAGGGGGCTAACGAGCAGTACTTC	CASSTGQGANEQYF
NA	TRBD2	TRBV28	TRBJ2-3	TGTGCCATCAACGACCGCGGGGGGGCCGGTGGAGATACGCAGTATTTT	CAINDRGGAGGDTQYF
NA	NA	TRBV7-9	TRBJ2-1	TGTGCCAGCAGCTTAGTTGGGCTCAACAATGAGCAGTTCTTC	CASSLVGLNNEQFF
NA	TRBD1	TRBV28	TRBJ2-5	TGTGCCAGCAGTCCTTGGACAGGGCAAAGTGCGGAGACCCAGTACTTC	CASSPWTGQSAETQYF
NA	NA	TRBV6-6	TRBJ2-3	TGTGCCAGCATCAAGGGGGAGTCGGGAGATACGCAGTATTTT	CASIKGESGDTQYF
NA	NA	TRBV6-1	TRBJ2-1	TGTGCCAGCAGTGAAGGACTTCACAATGAGCAGTTCTTC	CASSEGLHNEQFF
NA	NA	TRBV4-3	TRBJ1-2	TGCGCCAGCAGCCAAGATAGGACCGGCGGACTAATTTATGGCTACACCTTC	CASSQDRTGGLIYGYTF
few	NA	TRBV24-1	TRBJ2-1	TGTGCCACCAGTGATTCCGACAATCATGAGCAGTTCTTC	CATSDSDNHEQFF
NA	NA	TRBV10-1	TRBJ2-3	TGCGCCAGCAGTGAGTCGACTAAGGCCACAGATACGCAGTATTTT	CASSESTKATDTQYF
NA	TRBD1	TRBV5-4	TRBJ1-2	TGTGCCAGCAGCTTCCCTGGGACAGGGTACTATGGCTACACCTTC	CASSFPGTGYYGYTF